The rows below give T cell receptor beta chains drawn from one sample of a study of blood T cell repertoires in COVID-19. The assay was immunoSEQ multiplex PCR, and TCRdb's table has in-frame clones only and misses some. The sample has tens of thousands of clones, approximately 91% seen once. Material: peripheral blood. All receptors derive from a middle-aged man with active COVID-19. Each CDR3 is given with its conserved first and last residue. A D gene is named only where the DNA matches it firmly. Clone size appears in some rows only: once, few, many, or a class for an expanded clone.

j_gene,abundance,v_gene,d_gene,len,CDR3aa,CDR3nt
TRBJ2-1,.,TRBV5-4,TRBD2,17,CASSKTSGGARYNEQFF,TGTGCCAGCAGCAAGACTAGCGGGGGGGCTCGTTACAATGAGCAGTTCTTC
TRBJ2-7,.,TRBV6-5,TRBD2,14,CASSSGVRHDEQYF,TGTGCCAGCAGCAGCGGGGTCCGGCACGACGAGCAGTACTTC
TRBJ2-1,.,TRBV19,TRBD2,15,CASSIRRESDNEQFF,TGTGCCAGTAGTATTCGGCGGGAGTCCGACAATGAGCAGTTCTTC
TRBJ2-2,once,TRBV5-1,TRBD1,13,CASTLDRNGELFF,TGCGCCAGCACCCTGGACAGGAACGGGGAGCTGTTTTTT
TRBJ2-1,.,TRBV6-5,TRBD2,14,CASGAGVSYNEQFF,TGTGCCAGCGGGGCGGGAGTGAGCTACAATGAGCAGTTCTTC
TRBJ2-7,.,TRBV7-2,TRBD1,15,CASSLVGSGGREQYF,TGTGCCAGCAGCCTCGTTGGCTCAGGGGGCCGGGAGCAGTACTTC
TRBJ2-7,.,TRBV5-6,TRBD1,18,CASSLFRDRSSKGYEQYF,TGTGCCAGCAGCCTCTTCCGGGACAGGAGTAGTAAAGGCTACGAGCAGTACTTC
TRBJ1-2,.,TRBV7-2,.,13,CASSLELKYGYTF,TGTGCCAGCAGCTTAGAACTGAAATATGGCTACACCTTC
TRBJ2-7,.,TRBV2,.,12,CASTQGGYEQYF,TGTGCCAGCACCCAGGGAGGCTACGAGCAGTACTTC
TRBJ1-4,once,TRBV6-1,.,13,CASSDRLNEKLFF,TGTGCCAGCAGTGACAGGCTAAATGAAAAACTGTTTTTT
TRBJ1-2,.,TRBV7-2,TRBD1,18,CASSLMRIGTGDGYGYTF,TGTGCCAGCAGCTTAATGCGGATCGGGACAGGGGATGGGTATGGCTACACCTTC
TRBJ2-6,.,TRBV11-2,.,18,CASSLESSVSSGANVLTF,TGTGCCAGCAGCTTAGAGTCTTCAGTTTCCTCTGGGGCCAACGTCCTGACTTTC
TRBJ1-2,.,TRBV24-1,TRBD1,14,CATSLEGQSYGYTF,TGTGCCACCAGTCTGGAGGGACAGAGCTATGGCTACACCTTC
TRBJ2-3,.,TRBV5-6,.,16,CASSLGSLQHTDTQYF,TGTGCCAGCAGCTTGGGTAGCCTCCAGCACACAGATACGCAGTATTTT
TRBJ2-7,.,TRBV11-3,.,12,CASSLRGNEQYF,TGTGCCAGCAGCTTACGAGGGAACGAGCAGTACTTC
TRBJ1-3,.,TRBV29-1,TRBD1,14,CSVGTGSSGNTIYF,TGCAGCGTTGGGACAGGGTCTTCTGGAAACACCATATATTTT
TRBJ1-1,.,TRBV20-1,.,11,CSAWSGLEAFF,TGCAGTGCGTGGAGCGGGCTTGAAGCTTTCTTT
TRBJ2-7,.,TRBV28,.,12,CASTSGSYEQYF,TGTGCCAGCACCTCCGGGTCCTACGAGCAGTACTTC
TRBJ2-2,.,TRBV7-2,.,15,CASSISMVLPGELFF,TGTGCCAGCAGCATATCGATGGTCCTACCGGGGGAGCTGTTTTTT
TRBJ1-2,.,TRBV6-5,.,13,CASSRGVGYGYTF,TGTGCCAGCAGTCGCGGGGTGGGCTATGGCTACACCTTC
TRBJ2-2,.,TRBV5-8,.,16,CASSVPSPMRVGELFF,TGTGCCAGCAGCGTTCCTAGCCCCATGAGGGTCGGGGAGCTGTTTTTT
TRBJ2-3,.,TRBV10-1,TRBD2,15,CASSLLAGGPDTQYF,TGCGCCAGCAGTTTACTAGCGGGAGGGCCAGATACGCAGTATTTT
TRBJ2-7,.,TRBV7-2,TRBD2,15,CASSPLAGGPYEQYF,TGTGCCAGCAGCCCATTAGCGGGGGGGCCCTACGAGCAGTACTTC
TRBJ1-2,once,TRBV28,TRBD1,13,CASLRGRHYGYTF,TGTGCCAGTCTAAGGGGGCGTCACTATGGCTACACCTTC
TRBJ2-2,.,TRBV2,TRBD1,14,CASSGDRGAGELFF,TGTGCCAGCAGTGGGGACAGGGGAGCCGGGGAGCTGTTTTTT
TRBJ2-1,.,TRBV7-9,.,14,CASSLGGVTDEQFF,TGTGCCAGCAGCTTAGGGGGAGTTACCGATGAGCAGTTCTTC
TRBJ1-2,.,TRBV28,TRBD1,16,CASTTLGGSLGYGYTF,TGTGCCAGCACCACCCTAGGGGGCAGCCTCGGGTATGGCTACACCTTC
TRBJ1-2,.,TRBV19,TRBD1,14,CASRATGVEYGYTF,TGTGCCAGTAGAGCCACAGGGGTGGAATATGGCTACACCTTC
TRBJ1-3,.,TRBV28,.,19,CASIQLRGGASSSGNTIYF,TGTGCCAGCATCCAACTGAGAGGTGGAGCTAGCAGCTCTGGAAACACCATATATTTT
TRBJ1-5,.,TRBV2,.,14,CASSSDGGNQPQHF,TGTGCCAGCAGTTCTGACGGGGGCAATCAGCCCCAGCATTTT
TRBJ1-1,.,TRBV12-3/TRBV12-4,.,13,CASSFEPRSEAFF,TGTGCCAGCAGTTTCGAGCCCCGTTCTGAAGCTTTCTTT
TRBJ1-2,once,TRBV19,TRBD1,16,CASSMLSTGANYGYTF,TGTGCCAGTAGTATGCTCTCGACAGGGGCTAACTATGGCTACACCTTC
TRBJ1-2,.,TRBV28,TRBD1,14,CASTSTGESYGYTF,TGTGCCAGCACCTCAACAGGGGAATCCTATGGCTACACCTTC
TRBJ1-5,.,TRBV28,TRBD1,16,CASSLRRTGDSQPQHF,TGTGCCAGCAGTTTACGGCGAACAGGGGATAGTCAGCCCCAGCATTTT
TRBJ1-2,.,TRBV5-1,TRBD1,15,CASSQLQGANEGYTF,TGCGCCAGCAGCCAATTACAGGGGGCGAATGAAGGCTACACCTTC
TRBJ2-5,.,TRBV29-1,.,15,CSVEDSASLGWTQYF,TGCAGCGTTGAGGACAGCGCAAGTTTAGGTTGGACCCAGTACTTC
TRBJ1-5,.,TRBV21-1,.,16,CASSPGGKQFNQPQHF,TGTGCCAGCAGCCCAGGGGGGAAACAATTCAATCAGCCCCAGCATTTT
TRBJ2-5,.,TRBV5-1,.,13,CASSLWQKETQYF,TGCGCCAGCAGCTTGTGGCAGAAAGAGACCCAGTACTTC
TRBJ2-7,.,TRBV29-1,TRBD1,15,CSVAGQGTGSDEQYF,TGCAGCGTTGCGGGACAGGGGACGGGATCGGACGAGCAGTACTTC
TRBJ2-3,.,TRBV3-1/TRBV3-2,.,12,CASSQDWAGVYF,TGTGCCAGCAGCCAAGATTGGGCTGGTGTGTATTTT
TRBJ1-4,.,TRBV6-5,.,14,CASISGATNEKLFF,TGTGCCAGCATCTCCGGTGCAACTAATGAAAAACTGTTTTTT
TRBJ1-1,.,TRBV5-1,.,14,CASSLTGSTDEAFF,TGCGCCAGCAGCTTGACAGGGTCGACCGATGAAGCTTTCTTT
TRBJ2-7,once,TRBV27,.,11,CATSQGNEQYF,TGTGCCACAAGTCAGGGGAACGAGCAGTACTTC
TRBJ2-7,.,TRBV18,TRBD1,17,CASSPMLPGTGDYEQYF,TGTGCCAGCTCACCAATGTTACCCGGGACAGGAGACTACGAGCAGTACTTC
TRBJ1-1,.,TRBV12-3/TRBV12-4,.,12,CASSSWHTEAFF,TGTGCCAGCAGTTCGTGGCACACTGAAGCTTTCTTT